A single sample gave rise to the 17 T cell receptor beta chains below, sequenced in a study of OX40 agonist ivuxolimab in advanced cancers. Sequencing was performed with immunoSEQ multiplex PCR; in TCRdb, only in-frame clones are kept and a portion is missing. The table has roughly 64,000 clones, 84% seen once. Specimen: CD4+ or CD8+ T cells sorted from blood, collected in a trial of the OX40 agonist ivuxolimab. Receptor source: an adult with an advanced solid tumor such as melanoma, head and neck, liver or kidney cancer.

In its sample, this clone was seen once. The chain has TRBV29-1 and TRBJ2-1, with D possibly being TRBD2 (6 bases). CDR3 size: 12 residues. CDR1 is SQVTM, CDR2 ANQGSEA, per germline. Trimming removed 7 bases from V and 2 bases from J, with 9 bases in between. Here the CDR3 DNA reads TGCAGCGACCGGACTACCTACAATGAGCAGTTCTTC. Translating it yields CSDRTTYNEQFF.

The gene calls are TRBV10-3 and TRBJ1-1; 12 bases fit TRBD1. Germline V lookup: CDR1 ENHRY, CDR2 SYGVKD. Losses at the gene ends were 7 bases for V and 4 bases for J; bases not matched to a gene: 4. The CDR3 runs 14 residues. In DNA form, the CDR3 reads TGTGCCATCAAACCGGGACAGGGGGCCACTGAAGCTTTCTTT. Protein: CAIKPGQGATEAFF.

The chain uses TRBV29-1 and TRBJ2-5, with D possibly TRBD2 on 6 matching bases. This CDR3 contains 11 residues. Trimming left V 6 bases short and J 5 bases short, with 10 bases between. The germline V gene has CDR1 SQVTM and CDR2 ANQGSEA. CDR3 amino acids: CSVGRGETQYF. The DNA for the CDR3 is TGCAGCGTCGGACGGGGGGAGACCCAGTACTTC.

This chain links TRBV7-9 with TRBJ2-7; TRBD2 agrees at 13 bases. This CDR3 spans 15 amino acids. Germline lookup yields CDR1 SEHNR and CDR2 FQNEAQ (reference sequence). Unmatched junction bases numbered 4, after V lost 4 bases and J lost 4 bases. The DNA for the CDR3 is TGTGCCAGCAGCTCCTGGACTAGCGGGAGTTACGAGCAGTACTTC. Translated: CASSSWTSGSYEQYF.

The V and J genes are TRBV7-2 and TRBJ2-3, with D unresolved. CDR3 length equals 13 residues. CDR1 and CDR2 (germline): SGHTA, FQGNSA. The V gene lost 3 bases and the J gene lost 6 bases, with 10 bases spanning the gap. This CDR3 reads CASSFLELDTQYF. CDR3 sequence (DNA): TGTGCCAGCAGCTTTCTGGAGTTGGATACGCAGTATTTT.

V usage is TRBV5-1 and J usage is TRBJ2-1; 7 bases map to TRBD1. Germline-derived CDR1 and CDR2 are SGHRS and YFSETQ. V shed 9 bases and J 0 bases; nucleotides not matched to a gene: 3. The length of the CDR3 is 13 residues. CDR3 DNA: TGCGCCACCCGGGACAGCTCCTACAATGAGCAGTTCTTC. It yields the protein CATRDSSYNEQFF.

This clone has a handful of counts. This sequence joins TRBV7-3 and TRBJ2-5, with 8 positions matching TRBD1. The V gene end was trimmed by 2 bases and the J gene end by 4 bases; junction bases not matched to a gene: 6. This CDR3 comprises 15 residues. Germline loops: CDR1 SGHTA, CDR2 FQGTGA. The CDR3 spells CASSLQGARGETQYF. DNA of the CDR3: TGTGCCAGCAGCTTACAGGGGGCTAGGGGAGAGACCCAGTACTTC.

This clone was observed a single time. This rearrangement joins TRBV5-6 to TRBJ2-3; no clear D gene. The V end was cut by 5 bases, the J end by 2 bases, with 9 bases between. The length of the CDR3 is 13 residues. Germline V lookup: CDR1 SGHDT, CDR2 YYEEEE. The CDR3 coding sequence is TGTGCCAGCAGAAGGCTTAACACAGATACGCAGTATTTT. Translated: CASRRLNTDTQYF.

A single count supports this clone. The CDR3 reads CAIHDYGATEAFF. CDR3 DNA: TGTGCCATACACGATTACGGGGCGACTGAAGCTTTCTTT. The chain employs TRBV10-3 and TRBJ1-1; weak D call: TRBD1 (5 bases). Germline-derived CDR1 and CDR2 are ENHRY and SYGVKD. This CDR3 spans 13 amino acids. V lost 9 bases, J lost 5 bases, and 16 bases lay in between.

The chain is built from TRBV5-1 and TRBJ1-1, with D unclear. V was cut by 1 base and J by 1 base, with 11 bases left in between. CDR3 length: 15 amino acids. The germline gives CDR1 SGHRS, CDR2 YFSETQ. CDR3 protein: CASSLRPSPNTEAFF. For the CDR3, the DNA is TGCGCCAGCAGCTTGAGGCCGAGCCCGAACACTGAAGCTTTCTTT.

The V gene is TRBV30, the J gene TRBJ1-2; D not resolved. The CDR3 totals 11 residues. Germline lookup yields CDR1 GTSNPN and CDR2 SVGIG (reference sequence). Trimming cost V 6 bases and J 5 bases, with 10 bases left between them. Here the CDR3 DNA reads TGTGCCTGCCCGGTGGCATATGGCTACACCTTC. Translating it yields CACPVAYGYTF.

The V and J genes are TRBV4-3 and TRBJ1-2; no clear D gene. Germline CDR1 LGHNA, CDR2 YSLEER. Trimming shortened V by 1 base and J by 4 bases, and 10 bases separated the two germline ends. The CDR3 totals 14 residues. CDR3 protein: CASSQASKTYGYTF. In DNA, the CDR3 is TGCGCCAGCAGCCAAGCCTCCAAGACCTATGGCTACACCTTC.

The gene calls are TRBV4-1 and TRBJ2-5; 9 nucleotides line up with TRBD1. This CDR3 region has 16 residues. Germline V gene data show CDR1 as MGHRA and CDR2 as YSYEKL. The ends lost 4 bases at V and 11 bases at J; junction bases unmatched: 17. CDR3: CASSPTGGQGNFGQYF. The CDR3, as DNA: TGCGCCAGCAGCCCTACCGGGGGACAGGGTAATTTCGGGCAGTACTTC.

This clone was seen just once. The chain couples TRBV7-9 to TRBJ2-2; tentatively, D is TRBD1 (7 bases). This CDR3 comprises 16 residues. With 3 bases removed from V and 0 bases from J, the gap between germline ends came to 11 bases. Germline CDR1 is SEHNR and CDR2 is FQNEAQ (reference sequence). This CDR3 reads CASSLARGANTGELFF. The DNA for the CDR3 is TGTGCCAGCAGCTTGGCCAGGGGGGCGAACACCGGGGAGCTGTTTTTT.

The chain combines TRBV9 with TRBJ2-6, with D unresolved. The CDR3 has 12 residues. In germline, CDR1 is SGDLS, CDR2 YYNGEE. V was cut by 4 bases and J by 1 base, with 0 bases left in between. In nucleotides, the CDR3 is TGTGCCAGCAGCTCTGGGGCCAACGTCCTGACTTTC. Translation gives CASSSGANVLTF.

The chain carries TRBV6-1 and TRBJ1-5, with D perhaps TRBD1 (6 bases). The CDR3 runs 14 residues. Trimming left V 6 bases short and J 0 bases short, with 9 bases between. Germline CDR1 and CDR2: MNHNS and SASEGT. The CDR3 sequence: CASRDSHSNQPQHF. The DNA of the CDR3 is TGTGCCAGCAGGGACAGCCATAGCAATCAGCCCCAGCATTTT.

The CDR3 spells CASSEQLSNTEAFF. CDR3 bases: TGTGCCAGCAGCGAGCAGCTTTCGAACACTGAAGCTTTCTTT. The chain employs TRBV7-2 and TRBJ1-1; D remains ambiguous. Germline V gene data show CDR1 as SGHTA and CDR2 as FQGNSA. The CDR3 consists of 14 residues. Trimming cost V 5 bases and J 1 base, with 11 bases left between them.